This T cell receptor (beta chain) was retrieved from a study of T cells expressing NK-cell markers. Across the study: Obtained from sorted CD3+CD56+NKG2C+, CD3+CD56+NKG2C- and CD3+CD56-NKG2C+ T cells were the TCR beta repertoires. Seropositivity for HCMV was found in seven of the eight sequenced donors, with one seronegative.

In germline, CDR1 is SGHTA, CDR2 FQGNSA. The CDR3 length is 13 residues. TCRdb re-called the 5' RACE reads; every CDR3 protein appears as one record, without DNA. This listing includes approximately 460,000 distinct CDR3 sequences. The sequencing input was blood T cells: a sorted CD56 or NKG2C T cell subset, CD4+ or CD8+ T cells, or bulk PBMC T cells (not recorded which). The TCR originated in a woman aged 18 to 69 in good health. V gene TRBV7-2 combines with J gene TRBJ1-4; without DNA, the TCRdb call of TRBD1 cannot be checked. The CDR3 loop is CASSLVGREKLFF.